The present T cell receptor beta chain was sequenced within a study of shared clonotypes between healthy human individuals. The V gene end was trimmed by 10 bases and the J gene end by 1 base; junction bases not matched to a gene: 19. The CDR3 has 17 amino acids. Germline CDR1 is SNHLY and CDR2 is FYNNEI. CD45RO-negative, CCR7-positively selected cells formed the naive CD8 fraction, excluding terminally differentiated effector memory CD45RA+ cells. Generated by immunoSEQ multiplex PCR, the TCRdb table keeps only in-frame clones and is missing some. This table holds roughly 2.1 million clones, roughly 91% found once.

The chain employs TRBV2 and TRBJ2-7; TRBD2 matches 7 bases. What was sequenced was naive CD8+ T cells from PBMCs. This TCR derives from a man aged 18 to 30 in good health. Some clones in this sample may be carry-over from other donors' samples. CDR3 in amino acids: CATDALRAGVNSYEQYF. The CDR3 DNA is TGTGCCACCGACGCCCTACGGGCGGGGGTAAATTCCTACGAGCAGTACTTC. The full variable domain, rest sourced from reference TRBV2 and TRBJ2-7, is EPEVTQTPSHQVTQMGQEVILRCVPISNHLYFYWYRQILGQKVEFLVSFYNNEISEKSEIFDDQFSVERPDGSNFTLKIRSTKLEDSAMYFCATDALRAGVNSYEQYFGPGTRLTVT.